This T cell receptor beta chain stems from a study of T cell responses to AZD1222 COVID-19 vaccine. Assay used: immunoSEQ multiplex PCR; TCRdb lists only in-frame clones, some missing. The table includes about 140,000 clones, 92% detected once. Germline values: CDR1 MDHEN, CDR2 SYDVKM. The CDR3 contains 13 residues. The germline V and J ends were trimmed by 6 bases and 4 bases, with 12 bases remaining between them. On this clone: Antigen specificity is unknown.

Study-level results: In all cases, repertoires were sampled only after the peak T cell response.

This clonotype was obtained from an adult who received the AZD1222 COVID-19 vaccine. The gene calls are TRBV28 and TRBJ1-1; perhaps TRBD1 as D (5 bases). Sequences were derived from peripheral blood, sampled 28 days after the second AZD1222 dose. In nucleotides, the CDR3 is TGTGCCAGCAGCCGTGGACACGCCACTGAAGCTTTCTTT. Residues: CASSRGHATEAFF.